The 29 T cell receptor beta chains reported below all come from one sample, sequenced in a study of cytomegalovirus exposure and HLA in healthy donors. Primers: 60 Vbeta forward and 13 Jbeta reverse. Assay: immunoSEQ multiplex PCR; the TCRdb copy retains only in-frame clones and omits some. The sample shows 150,000 to 200,000 clones, over 65% of them seen only once. The sequencing sample was made of PBMCs. All receptors derive from a female donor in good health and CMV-seronegative.

V and J are TRBV4-3 and TRBJ2-1; the match to TRBD2 covers 10 bases. V lost 4 bases to trimming and J lost 0 bases; unmatched junction nucleotides: 0. CDR3 length: 15 amino acids. Germline V gene data show CDR1 as LGHNA and CDR2 as YSLEER. CDR3 in DNA: TGCGCCAGCAGCCCTAGCGGGGGCTCCTACAATGAGCAGTTCTTC. Its protein product is CASSPSGGSYNEQFF.

The chain uses TRBV12-5 and TRBJ1-6, with D possibly TRBD1 on 5 matching bases. Trimming removed 1 base at V and 7 bases at J, with 11 bases between. Germline V lookup: CDR1 LGHNT, CDR2 FRNRAP. CDR3 length: 15 residues. Here the CDR3 DNA reads TGTGCTAGTGGTTTGGAGGGGTTTGGAAATTCACCCCTCCACTTT. Its protein is CASGLEGFGNSPLHF.

V is TRBV5-6 and J is TRBJ1-1, with 7 bases aligning to TRBD1. V lost 1 base and J lost 0; bases outside the gene matches: 12. CDR1 SGHDT and CDR2 YYEEEE come from the germline V gene. The CDR3 has 18 amino acids. Here the CDR3 reads CASSLLERTGSMNTEAFF. CDR3 nucleotide sequence: TGTGCCAGCAGCTTGCTCGAGAGGACAGGAAGCATGAACACTGAAGCTTTCTTT.

The chain is built from TRBV5-4 and TRBJ1-2, with D possibly being TRBD1 (5 bases). V was shortened by 2 bases and J by 6 bases, with 14 bases between the two germline ends. Germline loops: CDR1 SGHNT, CDR2 YYREEE (reference sequence). The CDR3 consists of 14 residues. CDR3 DNA sequence: TGTGCCAGCAGCTTTTCGGGGGTCCGGGATGGCTACACCTTC. It codes for CASSFSGVRDGYTF.

The CDR3 DNA reads as TGTGCCAGCAGATCGGACGGGACAGTTGGTGAAAAACTGTTTTTT. Translated: CASRSDGTVGEKLFF. The chain combines TRBV7-2 with TRBJ1-4, with 7 nucleotides matching TRBD1. Looked up from germline, CDR1 is SGHTA and CDR2 is FQGNSA. The CDR3 spans 15 residues. With 6 bases clipped from V and 7 bases from J, the junction kept 11 bases outside the gene matches.

In this sample, this clone turned up once. The rearrangement links TRBV25-1 to TRBJ2-5; no reliable D call. The V end lost 3 bases, the J end lost 4 bases, and 12 bases lay between the germline ends. CDR1 is MGHDK and CDR2 is SYGVNS in the germline V gene. CDR3 length equals 14 residues. CDR3 protein: CASSEKNTPETQYF. The CDR3 DNA sequence: TGTGCCAGCAGTGAGAAAAACACCCCAGAGACCCAGTACTTC.

The chain joins TRBV7-2 to TRBJ2-7; weak D call: TRBD1 (5 bases). The CDR3 is 14 residues long. V was cut by 0 bases and J by 1 base, with 7 bases left in between. CDR1 SGHTA and CDR2 FQGNSA come from the germline V gene. CDR3 in amino acids: CASSLAGQSYEQYF. The CDR3 coding sequence is TGTGCCAGCAGCTTAGCCGGACAATCCTACGAGCAGTACTTC.

This sequence joins TRBV9 and TRBJ2-7; 16 nucleotides line up with TRBD2. The CDR3 extends over 17 amino acids. Germline V lookup: CDR1 SGDLS, CDR2 YYNGEE. Trimming at V came to 4 bases and at J to 4 bases, leaving 8 bases not matched to a gene. CDR3 DNA: TGTGCCAGCAGCCCAGGGACTAGCGGGGGGGCCCAATACGAGCAGTACTTC. Protein product: CASSPGTSGGAQYEQYF.

The chain employs TRBV19 and TRBJ1-4, with 9 bases matching TRBD1. V shed 4 bases and J 4 bases; nucleotides not matched to a gene: 4. CDR3 length equals 15 residues. The germline V gene has CDR1 LNHDA and CDR2 SQIVND (reference sequence). The CDR3 DNA follows: TGTGCCAGTAGTACGCCGGGACAGGGTAATGAAAAACTGTTTTTT. Translating gives CASSTPGQGNEKLFF. Using reference TRBV19 and TRBJ1-4 for the parts outside the CDR3, the full variable domain is DGGITQSPKYLFRKEGQNVTLSCEQNLNHDAMYWYRQDPGQGLRLIYYSQIVNDFQKGDIAEGYSVSREKKESFPLTVTSAQKNPTAFYLCASSTPGQGNEKLFFGSGTQLSVL.

The chain recombines TRBV7-9 with TRBJ2-4; 9 bases match TRBD2. Unmatched junction bases numbered 2, after V lost 0 bases and J lost 8 bases. The germline CDR1 and CDR2 sequences are SEHNR and FQNEAQ (reference sequence). The CDR3 length is 14 residues. The DNA for the CDR3 is TGTGCCAGCAGCTTAGCGGGACTAGCAGACATTCAGTACTTC. It codes for CASSLAGLADIQYF.

The rearrangement uses TRBV13 and TRBJ2-3; 8 bases fit TRBD2. Germline-derived CDR1 and CDR2 are PRHDT and FYEKMQ (reference sequence). The J segment lost 5 bases and the V segment lost 7 bases, leaving 11 bases of the junction unmatched. CDR3 length equals 15 residues. The CDR3 DNA follows: TGTGCCAGCACCCTAGCGGGTCCCAGGGAAGATACGCAGTATTTT. This translates into CASTLAGPREDTQYF.

V is TRBV18 and J is TRBJ1-1; possible D gene TRBD1, 6 bases. This CDR3 is built from 13 residues. Germline values: CDR1 KGHSH, CDR2 LQKENI. With 5 bases removed from V and 1 base from J, the gap between germline ends came to 8 bases. The CDR3 region is CASSATGNTEAFF. In DNA, the CDR3 is TGTGCCAGCTCAGCGACAGGGAACACTGAAGCTTTCTTT.

The V gene is TRBV7-3, the J gene TRBJ2-7; maybe TRBD1 (6 bases). CDR1 and CDR2 from the germline V gene are SGHTA and FQGTGA. The CDR3 length is 16 residues. V was cut by 0 bases and J by 2 bases, with 14 bases left in between. The CDR3 DNA reads as TGTGCCAGCAGCTTAACGCCGGACAGTATCCCCTACGAGCAGTACTTC. Protein: CASSLTPDSIPYEQYF.

The chain employs TRBV7-9 and TRBJ2-7, with D maybe TRBD2 (7 bases). The CDR3 length is 16 residues. With 5 bases removed from V and 0 bases from J, the gap between germline ends came to 17 bases. Germline CDR1 SEHNR, CDR2 FQNEAQ (reference sequence). The CDR3 DNA is TGTGCCAGCAGCCCGCCGGGGGGCCACGACTCCTACGAGCAGTACTTC. It specifies CASSPPGGHDSYEQYF. The full variable domain, completed using reference TRBV7-9 and TRBJ2-7, is DTGVSQNPRHKITKRGQNVTFRCDPISEHNRLYWYRQTLGQGPEFLTYFQNEAQLEKSRLLSDRFSAERPKGSFSTLEIQRTEQGDSAMYLCASSPPGGHDSYEQYFGPGTRLTVT.

This clone has a handful of counts. This chain uses TRBV5-1 with TRBJ2-5; 8 bases align to TRBD1. V was pared by 0 bases and J by 4 bases, with 5 bases of the junction left unmatched. The germline CDR1 and CDR2 sequences are SGHRS and YFSETQ. The CDR3 contains 15 residues. The CDR3 sequence is CASSLDRGDRETQYF. The CDR3 DNA reads as TGCGCCAGCAGCTTGGACAGGGGGGATCGAGAGACCCAGTACTTC.

The J gene is TRBJ2-5, the V gene TRBV7-2; D is unclear. The ends were cut back, 4 bases at V and 9 bases at J, with 15 bases in the middle. Germline CDR1 and CDR2: SGHTA and FQGNSA. This CDR3 spans 13 amino acids. CDR3 nucleotides: TGTGCCAGCAGCTCCCCATTGAGGAAATCCCAGTACTTC. It is translated as CASSSPLRKSQYF.

The chain is built from TRBV27 and TRBJ1-5, with 7 bases lining up with TRBD1. This CDR3 has 15 residues. Unmatched junction bases numbered 5, after V lost 3 bases and J lost 3 bases. Germline values: CDR1 MNHEY, CDR2 SMNVEV (reference sequence). DNA for the CDR3: TGTGCCAGCAGTTTGTCGACAGGGATCAATCAGCCCCAGCATTTT. It yields the protein CASSLSTGINQPQHF.

The V gene is TRBV28, the J gene TRBJ2-6; possible D gene TRBD1, 6 bases. The CDR3 has 15 amino acids. The germline V gene has CDR1 MDHEN and CDR2 SYDVKM. Between the trimmed V and J ends, which lost 5 bases and 2 bases, there was a span of 10 bases. CDR3 DNA sequence: TGTGCCAGCAGTCAAGGACAGCCTGGGGCCAACGTCCTGACTTTC. It is translated as CASSQGQPGANVLTF.

The table lists this clone with a few counts. The CDR3: CASSWATPGQGSYEQYF. In DNA form, the CDR3 reads TGTGCCAGCAGCTGGGCCACCCCGGGACAGGGGTCCTACGAGCAGTACTTC. The chain is built from TRBV5-4 and TRBJ2-7; 10 nucleotides align to TRBD1. The CDR3 has 17 amino acids. The V gene's germline CDR1 is SGHNT and CDR2 YYREEE (reference sequence). V lost 3 bases to trimming and J lost 1 base; unmatched junction nucleotides: 10. Variable domain in full (rest from reference TRBV5-4 and TRBJ2-7): ETGVTQSPTHLIKTRGQQVTLRCSSQSGHNTVSWYQQALGQGPQFIFQYYREEENGRGNFPPRFSGLQFPNYSSELNVNALELDDSALYLCASSWATPGQGSYEQYFGPGTRLTVT.

This clone was recorded a few times. This chain joins TRBV30 and TRBJ2-3, with 7 positions matching TRBD1. Germline trimming cut 1 base from V and 2 bases from J; bases unmatched to any gene: 6. The CDR3 runs 15 residues. Germline CDR1 reads GTSNPN; CDR2 reads SVGIG (reference sequence). CDR3 protein: CAWSGGQQNTDTQYF. CDR3 nucleotide sequence: TGTGCCTGGAGTGGGGGACAGCAGAACACAGATACGCAGTATTTT.

The rearrangement uses TRBV18 and TRBJ2-7; unclear D gene. This CDR3 has 13 amino acids. Germline V gives CDR1 KGHSH, CDR2 LQKENI. V shed 2 bases and J shed 2 bases, with 7 bases lying between them. CDR3 sequence: CASSPGITYEQYF. The CDR3 DNA is TGTGCCAGCTCACCAGGCATAACCTACGAGCAGTACTTC.

The chain uses TRBV4-3 and TRBJ2-2; TRBD2 might be the D (7 bases). Germline assignment: CDR1 LGHNA and CDR2 YSLEER. This CDR3 is 17 amino acids long. V lost 4 bases, J lost 0 bases, and 15 bases lay in between. CDR3 coding DNA: TGCGCCAGCAGCCCCCAGGGGCGGGGGCCGAACACCGGGGAGCTGTTTTTT. Translating gives CASSPQGRGPNTGELFF.

In the case of this clone: One end of the junction fails to match germline, which may point to a read error. V gene TRBV7-9 combines with J gene TRBJ1-5, with D hard to call. The germline gives CDR1 SEHNR, CDR2 FQNEAQ (reference sequence). CDR3 size: 12 residues. In nucleotides, the CDR3 is TGTTCCAGCAGCTTCGGAGATCAGCCCCAGCATTTT. As protein: CSSSFGDQPQHF.

The rearrangement joins TRBV5-4 to TRBJ1-1; 7 nucleotides match TRBD1. CDR3 size: 13 residues. After removal of 2 bases from V and 11 bases from J, the junction contained 9 bases not matched to a gene. CDR1 and CDR2 from the germline V gene are SGHNT and YYREEE (reference sequence). The CDR3 is CASSFLQGGGAFF. The CDR3 region has the DNA TGTGCCAGCAGCTTTCTTCAGGGGGGAGGTGCTTTCTTT.

This clone was found a few times. This chain joins TRBV30 and TRBJ2-3; TRBD2 is a possible D gene (6 bases). The CDR3 runs to 11 residues. The V gene lost 7 bases and the J gene lost 6 bases, with 11 bases spanning the gap. The germline gives CDR1 GTSNPN, CDR2 SVGIG (reference sequence). The CDR3 region has the DNA TGTGCCTACCGGGGGAGGGATACGCAGTATTTT. Its translation: CAYRGRDTQYF.

V is TRBV28 and J is TRBJ2-7, with 14 bases identical to TRBD2. V lost 6 bases to trimming and J lost 8 bases; unmatched junction nucleotides: 9. The germline CDR1 and CDR2 sequences are MDHEN and SYDVKM. This CDR3 has 15 amino acids. CDR3 sequence reads: CASSTTGLAGEKQYF. CDR3 DNA: TGTGCCAGCAGCACCACGGGACTAGCGGGAGAAAAGCAGTACTTC.

This clone was seen a single time. CDR3 protein: CASSLGTSSSEQYF. The DNA for the CDR3 is TGTGCCAGCAGCTTAGGGACTAGTTCTAGCGAGCAGTACTTC. The rearrangement links TRBV7-3 to TRBJ2-7; 8 nucleotides line up with TRBD2. V lost 2 bases to trimming and J lost 6 bases; unmatched junction nucleotides: 6. The CDR3 spans 14 residues. Germline CDR1 SGHTA, CDR2 FQGTGA.

This clone was counted only a few times. Compared with germline, one end of the junction differs, possibly owing to a read error. The rearrangement links TRBV28 to TRBJ2-6, with D perhaps TRBD1 (5 bases). The CDR3 consists of 15 residues. CDR1 MDHEN and CDR2 SYDVKM come from the germline V gene. The CDR3 sequence is CASSQDSSGANGLTF. The CDR3 bases are TGTGCCAGCAGCCAAGACAGCTCTGGGGCCAACGGCCTGACTTTC.

The chain has TRBV28 and TRBJ1-1; 9 positions agree with TRBD1. The V gene end was trimmed by 5 bases and the J gene end by 5 bases; junction bases not matched to a gene: 9. The CDR3 consists of 15 residues. CDR1 and CDR2 from the germline V gene are MDHEN and SYDVKM. CDR3 protein: CASSPPGTGRTEAFF. DNA of the CDR3: TGTGCCAGCAGTCCGCCCGGGACAGGGAGGACTGAAGCTTTCTTT.